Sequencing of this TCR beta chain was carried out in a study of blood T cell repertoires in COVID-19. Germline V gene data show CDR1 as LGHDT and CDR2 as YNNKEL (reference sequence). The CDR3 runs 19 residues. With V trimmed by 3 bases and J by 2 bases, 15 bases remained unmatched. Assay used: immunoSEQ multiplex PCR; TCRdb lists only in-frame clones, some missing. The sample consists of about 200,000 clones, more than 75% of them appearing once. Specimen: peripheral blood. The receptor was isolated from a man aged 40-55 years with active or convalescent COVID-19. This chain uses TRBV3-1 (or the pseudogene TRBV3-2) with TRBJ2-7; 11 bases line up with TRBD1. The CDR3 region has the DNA TGTGCCAGCAGCCACGGAGGGACAGGGGGGTCTACCATCACCTACGAGCAGTACTTC. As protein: CASSHGGTGGSTITYEQYF.